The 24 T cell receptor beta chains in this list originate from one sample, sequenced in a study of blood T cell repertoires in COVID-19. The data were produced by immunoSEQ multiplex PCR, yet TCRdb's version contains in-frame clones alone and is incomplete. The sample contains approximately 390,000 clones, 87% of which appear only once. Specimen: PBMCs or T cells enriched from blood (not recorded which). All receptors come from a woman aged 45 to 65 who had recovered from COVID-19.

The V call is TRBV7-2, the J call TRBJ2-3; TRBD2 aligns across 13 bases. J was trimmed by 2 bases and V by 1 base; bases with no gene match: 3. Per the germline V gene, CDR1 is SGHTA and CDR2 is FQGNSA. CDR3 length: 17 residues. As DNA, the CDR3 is TGTGCCAGCAGCTTAGAGGGACTAGCGGGGACCACAGATACGCAGTATTTT. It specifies CASSLEGLAGTTDTQYF.

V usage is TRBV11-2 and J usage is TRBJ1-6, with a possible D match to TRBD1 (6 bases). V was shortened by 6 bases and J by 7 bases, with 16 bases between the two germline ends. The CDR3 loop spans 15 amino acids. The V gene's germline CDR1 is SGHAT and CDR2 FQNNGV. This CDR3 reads CASRQPGQKNSPLHF. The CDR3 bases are TGTGCCAGCAGGCAACCGGGACAAAAAAATTCACCCCTCCACTTT.

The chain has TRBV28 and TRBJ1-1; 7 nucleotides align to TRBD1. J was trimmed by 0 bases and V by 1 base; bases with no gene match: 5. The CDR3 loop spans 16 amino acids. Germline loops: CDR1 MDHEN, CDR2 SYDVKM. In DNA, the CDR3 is TGTGCCAGCAGTTTATCGTGGGGACAGATGAACACTGAAGCTTTCTTT. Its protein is CASSLSWGQMNTEAFF.

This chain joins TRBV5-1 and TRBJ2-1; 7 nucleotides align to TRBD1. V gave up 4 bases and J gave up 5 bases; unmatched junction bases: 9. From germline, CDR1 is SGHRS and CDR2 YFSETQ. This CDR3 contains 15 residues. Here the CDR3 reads CASSPRQGGNNEQFF. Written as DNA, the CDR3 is TGCGCCAGCAGCCCTCGACAGGGCGGTAACAATGAGCAGTTCTTC.

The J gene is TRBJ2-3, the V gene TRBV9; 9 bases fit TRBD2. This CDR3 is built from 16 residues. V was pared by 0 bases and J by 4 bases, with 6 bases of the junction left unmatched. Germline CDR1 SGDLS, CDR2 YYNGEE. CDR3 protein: CASSVGASGVADTQYF. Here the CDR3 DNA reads TGTGCCAGCAGCGTAGGGGCTAGCGGGGTAGCAGATACGCAGTATTTT.

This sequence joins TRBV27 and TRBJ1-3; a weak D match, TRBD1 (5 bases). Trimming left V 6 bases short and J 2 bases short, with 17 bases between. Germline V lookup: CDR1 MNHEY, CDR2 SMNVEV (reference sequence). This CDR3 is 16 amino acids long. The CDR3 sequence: CASRSGTARAGNTIYF. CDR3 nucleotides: TGTGCCAGCAGGTCCGGGACTGCGCGGGCTGGAAACACCATATATTTT.

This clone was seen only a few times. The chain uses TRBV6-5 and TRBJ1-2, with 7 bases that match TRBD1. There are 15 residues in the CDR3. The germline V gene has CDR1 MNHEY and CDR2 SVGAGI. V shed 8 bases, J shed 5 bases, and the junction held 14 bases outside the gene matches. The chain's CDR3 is CASSRDSSTTYGYTF. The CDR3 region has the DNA TGTGCCAGCTCCCGGGACAGTTCGACGACTTATGGCTACACCTTC.

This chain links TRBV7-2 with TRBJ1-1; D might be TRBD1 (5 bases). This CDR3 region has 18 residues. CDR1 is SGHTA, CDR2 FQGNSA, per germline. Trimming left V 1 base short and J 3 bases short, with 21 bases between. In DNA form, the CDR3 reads TGTGCCAGCAGCTTAGGCGGGATGGGACCTCCGAGAGACACTGAAGCTTTCTTT. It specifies CASSLGGMGPPRDTEAFF.

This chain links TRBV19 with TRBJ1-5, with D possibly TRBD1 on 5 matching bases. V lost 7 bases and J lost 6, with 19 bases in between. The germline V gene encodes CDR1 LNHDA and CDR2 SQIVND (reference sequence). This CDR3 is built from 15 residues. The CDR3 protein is CASTQRQGVGQPQHF. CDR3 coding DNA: TGTGCCAGTACACAGAGGCAGGGTGTTGGTCAGCCCCAGCATTTT.

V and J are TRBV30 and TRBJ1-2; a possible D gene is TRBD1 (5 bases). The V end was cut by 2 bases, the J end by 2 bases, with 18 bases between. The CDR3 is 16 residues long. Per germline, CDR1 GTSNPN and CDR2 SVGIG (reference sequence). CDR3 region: CAWSTPGGMANYGYTF. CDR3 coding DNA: TGTGCCTGGAGTACTCCCGGGGGGATGGCGAACTATGGCTACACCTTC.

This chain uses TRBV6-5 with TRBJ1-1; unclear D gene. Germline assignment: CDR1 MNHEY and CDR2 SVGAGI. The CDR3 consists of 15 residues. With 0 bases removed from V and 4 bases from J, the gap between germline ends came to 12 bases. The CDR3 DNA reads TGTGCCAGCAGTTACTCGAGGAGGGCCGGCACTGAAGCTTTCTTT. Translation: CASSYSRRAGTEAFF.

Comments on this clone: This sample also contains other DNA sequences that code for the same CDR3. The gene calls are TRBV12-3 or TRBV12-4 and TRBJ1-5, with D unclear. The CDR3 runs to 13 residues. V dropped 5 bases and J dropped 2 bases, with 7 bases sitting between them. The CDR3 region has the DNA TGTGCCAGCAGTCGACTCGGCAATCAGCCCCAGCATTTT. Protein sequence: CASSRLGNQPQHF.

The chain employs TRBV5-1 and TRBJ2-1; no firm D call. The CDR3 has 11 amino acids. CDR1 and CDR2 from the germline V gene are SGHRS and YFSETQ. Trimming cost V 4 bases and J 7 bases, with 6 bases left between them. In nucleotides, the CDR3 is TGCGCCAGCAGCCTCAGTAATGAGCAGTTCTTC. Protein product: CASSLSNEQFF.

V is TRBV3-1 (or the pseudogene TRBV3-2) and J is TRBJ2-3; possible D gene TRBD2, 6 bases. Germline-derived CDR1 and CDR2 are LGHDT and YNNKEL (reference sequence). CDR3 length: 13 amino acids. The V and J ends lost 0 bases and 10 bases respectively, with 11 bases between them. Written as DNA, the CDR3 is TGTGCCAGCAGCCAAGATCTGCGGGGCGCGCAGTATTTT. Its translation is CASSQDLRGAQYF.

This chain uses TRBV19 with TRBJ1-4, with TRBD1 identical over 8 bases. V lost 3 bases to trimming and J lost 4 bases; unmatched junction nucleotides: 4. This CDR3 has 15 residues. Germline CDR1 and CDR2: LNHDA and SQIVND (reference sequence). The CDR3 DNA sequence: TGTGCCAGTAGTATCGGTGACAGGGGTAATGAAAAACTGTTTTTT. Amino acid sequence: CASSIGDRGNEKLFF.

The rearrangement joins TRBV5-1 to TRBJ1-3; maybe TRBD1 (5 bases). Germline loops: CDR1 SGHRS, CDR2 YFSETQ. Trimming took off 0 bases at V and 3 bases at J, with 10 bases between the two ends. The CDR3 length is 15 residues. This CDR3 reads CASSLVGTGGNTIYF. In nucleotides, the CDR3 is TGCGCCAGCAGCTTGGTCGGGACTGGTGGAAACACCATATATTTT. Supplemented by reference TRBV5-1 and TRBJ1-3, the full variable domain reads KAGVTQTPRYLIKTRGQQVTLSCSPISGHRSVSWYQQTPGQGLQFLFEYFSETQRNKGNFPGRFSGRQFSNSRSEMNVSTLELGDSALYLCASSLVGTGGNTIYFGEGSWLTVV.

The DNA of the CDR3 is TGTGCCAGCAGCGTAGCAGGGGTCGAGTCACCCCTCCACTTT. It yields the protein CASSVAGVESPLHF. V is TRBV9 and J is TRBJ1-6, with D possibly TRBD1 on 6 matching bases. The CDR3 covers 14 residues. In germline, CDR1 is SGDLS, CDR2 YYNGEE. Trimming stripped 0 bases from V and 10 bases from J, with 11 bases between.

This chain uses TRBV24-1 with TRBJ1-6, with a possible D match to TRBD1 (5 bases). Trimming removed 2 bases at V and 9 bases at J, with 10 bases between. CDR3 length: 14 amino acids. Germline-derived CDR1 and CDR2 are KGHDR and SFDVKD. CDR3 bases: TGTGCCACCAGTGATTCACGCCAGGGTTCACCCCTCCACTTT. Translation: CATSDSRQGSPLHF.

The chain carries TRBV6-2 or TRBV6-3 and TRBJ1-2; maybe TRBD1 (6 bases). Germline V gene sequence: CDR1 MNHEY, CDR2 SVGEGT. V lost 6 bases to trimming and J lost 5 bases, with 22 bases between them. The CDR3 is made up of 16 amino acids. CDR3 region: CASSPWTATGLYGYTF. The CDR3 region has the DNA TGTGCCAGCAGCCCTTGGACAGCAACAGGCTTGTATGGCTACACCTTC.

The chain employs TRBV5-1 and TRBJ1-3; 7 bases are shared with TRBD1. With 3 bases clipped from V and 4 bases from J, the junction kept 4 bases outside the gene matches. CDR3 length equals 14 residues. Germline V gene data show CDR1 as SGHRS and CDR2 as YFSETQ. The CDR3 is CASSSGGQGNTIYF. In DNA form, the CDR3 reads TGCGCCAGCAGCTCCGGGGGACAGGGAAACACCATATATTTT.

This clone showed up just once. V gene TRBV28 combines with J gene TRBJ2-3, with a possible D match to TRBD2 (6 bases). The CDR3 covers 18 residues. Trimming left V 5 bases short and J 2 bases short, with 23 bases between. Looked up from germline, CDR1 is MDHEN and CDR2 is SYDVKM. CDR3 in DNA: TGTGCCAGCAGTCATTCTCTGTGGCGGGGAGCTGACACAGATACGCAGTATTTT. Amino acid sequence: CASSHSLWRGADTDTQYF.

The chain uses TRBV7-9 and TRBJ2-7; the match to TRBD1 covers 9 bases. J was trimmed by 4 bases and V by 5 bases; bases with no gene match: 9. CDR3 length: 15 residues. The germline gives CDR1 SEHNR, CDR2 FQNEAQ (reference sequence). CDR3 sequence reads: CASSPADRGNYEQYF. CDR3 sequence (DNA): TGTGCCAGCAGCCCCGCGGACAGGGGCAATTACGAGCAGTACTTC.

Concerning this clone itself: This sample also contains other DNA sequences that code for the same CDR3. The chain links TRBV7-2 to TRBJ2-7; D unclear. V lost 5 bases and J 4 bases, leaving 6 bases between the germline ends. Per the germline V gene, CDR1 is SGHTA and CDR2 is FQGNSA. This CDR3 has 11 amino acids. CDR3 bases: TGTGCCAGCAGCCGCAGTTACGAGCAGTACTTC. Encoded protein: CASSRSYEQYF.

This CDR3 is CASARANIQYF. The CDR3 nucleotides are TGTGCCAGCGCGAGGGCAAACATTCAGTACTTC. V gene TRBV9 combines with J gene TRBJ2-4; maybe TRBD2 (5 bases). The V end was cut by 7 bases, the J end by 6 bases, with 8 bases between. CDR1 is SGDLS, CDR2 YYNGEE, per germline. The CDR3 is made up of 11 amino acids.